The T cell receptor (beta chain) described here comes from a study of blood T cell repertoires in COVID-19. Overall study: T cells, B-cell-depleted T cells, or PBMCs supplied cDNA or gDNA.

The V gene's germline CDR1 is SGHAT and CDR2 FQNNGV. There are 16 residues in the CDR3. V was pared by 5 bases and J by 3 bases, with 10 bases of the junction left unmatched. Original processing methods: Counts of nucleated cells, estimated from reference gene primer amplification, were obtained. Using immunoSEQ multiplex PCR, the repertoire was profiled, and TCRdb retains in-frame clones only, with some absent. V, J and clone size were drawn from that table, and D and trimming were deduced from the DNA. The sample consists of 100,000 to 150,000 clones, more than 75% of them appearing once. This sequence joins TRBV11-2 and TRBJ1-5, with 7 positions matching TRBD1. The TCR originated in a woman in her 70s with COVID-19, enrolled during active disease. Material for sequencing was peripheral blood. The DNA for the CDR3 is TGTGCCAGCAGCCACCCGGCGGAGGGGGCCAATCAGCCCCAGCATTTT. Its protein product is CASSHPAEGANQPQHF. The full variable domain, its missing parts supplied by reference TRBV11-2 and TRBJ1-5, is EAGVAQSPRYKIIEKRQSVAFWCNPISGHATLYWYQQILGQGPKLLIQFQNNGVVDDSQLPKDRFSAERLKGVDSTLKIQPAKLEDSAVYLCASSHPAEGANQPQHFGDGTRLSIL.